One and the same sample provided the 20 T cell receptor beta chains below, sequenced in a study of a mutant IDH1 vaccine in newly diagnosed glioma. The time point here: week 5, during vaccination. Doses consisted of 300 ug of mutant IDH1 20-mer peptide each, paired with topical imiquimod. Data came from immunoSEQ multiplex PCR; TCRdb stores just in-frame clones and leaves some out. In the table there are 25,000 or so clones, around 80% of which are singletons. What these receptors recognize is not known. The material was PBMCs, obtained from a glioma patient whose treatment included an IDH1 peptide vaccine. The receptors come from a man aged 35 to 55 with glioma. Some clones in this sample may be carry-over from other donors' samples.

The CDR3 loop reads CSVEEGGGAISSPYEQYF. The CDR3 bases are TGCAGCGTTGAAGAAGGTGGAGGGGCCATCTCATCCCCCTACGAGCAGTACTTC. The chain combines TRBV29-1 with TRBJ2-7; the D gene is possibly TRBD2 (6 bases). Germline CDR1 SQVTM, CDR2 ANQGSEA. The ends were cut back, 0 bases at V and 2 bases at J, with 23 bases in the middle. CDR3 length: 18 amino acids.

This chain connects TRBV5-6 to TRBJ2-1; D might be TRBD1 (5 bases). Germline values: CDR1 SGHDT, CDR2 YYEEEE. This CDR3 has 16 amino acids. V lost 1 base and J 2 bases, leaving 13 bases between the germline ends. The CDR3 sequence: CASSLLVRETYNEQFF. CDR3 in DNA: TGTGCCAGCAGCTTGTTGGTCAGGGAAACCTACAATGAGCAGTTCTTC. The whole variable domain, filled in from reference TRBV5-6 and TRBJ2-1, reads DAGVTQSPTHLIKTRGQQVTLRCSPKSGHDTVSWYQQALGQGPQFIFQYYEEEERQRGNFPDRFSGHQFPNYSSELNVNALLLGDSALYLCASSLLVRETYNEQFFGPGTRLTVL.

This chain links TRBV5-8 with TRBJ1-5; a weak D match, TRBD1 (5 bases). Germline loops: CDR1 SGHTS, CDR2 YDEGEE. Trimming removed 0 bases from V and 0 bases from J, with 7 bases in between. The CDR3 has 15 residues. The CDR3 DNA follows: TGTGCCAGCAGCTTGGCGGGGGGTAGCAATCAGCCCCAGCATTTT. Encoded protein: CASSLAGGSNQPQHF.

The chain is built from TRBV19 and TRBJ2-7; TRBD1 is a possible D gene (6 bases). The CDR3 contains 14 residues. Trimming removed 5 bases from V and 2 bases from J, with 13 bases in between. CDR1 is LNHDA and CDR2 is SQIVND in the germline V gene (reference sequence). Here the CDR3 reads CASSSQGFTYEQYF. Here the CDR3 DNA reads TGTGCCAGTAGTTCGCAGGGGTTTACCTACGAGCAGTACTTC.

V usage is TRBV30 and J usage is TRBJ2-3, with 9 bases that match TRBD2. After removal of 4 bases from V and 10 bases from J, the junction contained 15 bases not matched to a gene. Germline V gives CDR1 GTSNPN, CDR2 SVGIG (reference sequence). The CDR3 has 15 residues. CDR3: CAWTGSLAGNGAQYF. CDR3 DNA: TGTGCCTGGACGGGTTCGCTAGCGGGGAATGGAGCGCAGTATTTT.

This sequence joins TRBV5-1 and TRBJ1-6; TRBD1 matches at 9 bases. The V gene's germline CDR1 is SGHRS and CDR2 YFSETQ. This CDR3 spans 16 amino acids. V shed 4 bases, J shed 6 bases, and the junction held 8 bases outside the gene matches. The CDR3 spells CASSIDGTGSNSPLHF. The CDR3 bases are TGCGCCAGCAGCATAGATGGGACAGGGAGTAATTCACCCCTCCACTTT.

CDR3: CASSLGGGYGYTF. The CDR3 DNA reads TGTGCCAGCAGCCTAGGGGGCGGCTATGGCTACACCTTC. J is TRBJ1-2 and V is TRBV7-8; the match to TRBD1 covers 7 bases. Germline CDR1 reads SGHVS; CDR2 reads FQNEAQ. The trim removed 5 bases at V and 4 bases at J, leaving 4 bases unmatched. The CDR3 sequence is 13 residues long.

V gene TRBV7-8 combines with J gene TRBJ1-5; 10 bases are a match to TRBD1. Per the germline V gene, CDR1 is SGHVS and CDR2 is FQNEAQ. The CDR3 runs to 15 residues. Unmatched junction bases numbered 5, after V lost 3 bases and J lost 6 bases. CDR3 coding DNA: TGTGCCAGCAGCTTGTGGGGACAGGGGTCTCAGCCCCAGCATTTT. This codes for CASSLWGQGSQPQHF.

CDR3 in DNA: TGTGCCAGCAGTTCCCCCAAGGGAAGCTCTGGAAACACCATATATTTT. The encoded protein is CASSSPKGSSGNTIYF. The chain joins TRBV6-6 to TRBJ1-3; no firm D call. Germline V CDR1 and CDR2: MNHNY, SVGAGI (reference sequence). Trimming left V 4 bases short and J 0 bases short, with 13 bases between. The CDR3 contains 16 residues.

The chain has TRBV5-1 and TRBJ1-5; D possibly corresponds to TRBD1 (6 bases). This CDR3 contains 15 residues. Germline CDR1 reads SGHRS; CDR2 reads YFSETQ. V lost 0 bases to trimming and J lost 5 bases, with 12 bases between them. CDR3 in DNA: TGCGCCAGCAGCTTGGAGGGGGGTTCGGATCAGCCCCAGCATTTT. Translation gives CASSLEGGSDQPQHF.

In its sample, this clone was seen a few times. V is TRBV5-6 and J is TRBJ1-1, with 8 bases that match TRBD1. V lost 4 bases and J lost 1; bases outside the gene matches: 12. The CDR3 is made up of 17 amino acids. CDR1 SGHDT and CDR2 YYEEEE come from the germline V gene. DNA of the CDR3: TGTGCCAGCAGCGGAACCCTGACAGGGGATCAGAACACTGAAGCTTTCTTT. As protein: CASSGTLTGDQNTEAFF.

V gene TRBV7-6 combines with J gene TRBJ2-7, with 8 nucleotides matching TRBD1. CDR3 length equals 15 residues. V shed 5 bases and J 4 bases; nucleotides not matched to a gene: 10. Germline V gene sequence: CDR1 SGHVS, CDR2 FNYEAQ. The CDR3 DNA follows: TGTGCCAGCAGCCAAGAAACAGGGGGTCTATACGAGCAGTACTTC. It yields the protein CASSQETGGLYEQYF. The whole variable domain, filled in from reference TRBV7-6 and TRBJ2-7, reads GAGVSQSPRYKVTKRGQDVALRCDPISGHVSLYWYRQALGQGPEFLTYFNYEAQQDKSGLPNDRFSAERPEGSISTLTIQRTEQRDSAMYRCASSQETGGLYEQYFGPGTRLTVT.

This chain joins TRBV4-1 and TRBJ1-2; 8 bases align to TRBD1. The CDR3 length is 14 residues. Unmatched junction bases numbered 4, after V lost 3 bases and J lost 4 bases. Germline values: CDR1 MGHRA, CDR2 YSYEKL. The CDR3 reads CASSQNRGIYGYTF. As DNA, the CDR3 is TGCGCCAGCAGCCAGAACAGGGGGATCTATGGCTACACCTTC.

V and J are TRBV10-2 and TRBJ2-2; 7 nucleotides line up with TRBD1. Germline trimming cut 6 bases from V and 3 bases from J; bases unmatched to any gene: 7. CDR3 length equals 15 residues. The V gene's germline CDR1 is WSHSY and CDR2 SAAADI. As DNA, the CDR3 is TGCGCCAGCAGCGACGACAGGGCAGACACCGGGGAGCTGTTTTTT. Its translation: CASSDDRADTGELFF.

For the CDR3, the DNA is TGTGCCAGCTCACCAGCGGCAGGGGGCTCGCCTAATGAAAAACTGTTTTTT. It translates to CASSPAAGGSPNEKLFF. This sequence joins TRBV18 and TRBJ1-4; 8 bases are shared with TRBD1. Germline CDR1 is KGHSH and CDR2 is LQKENI. With 2 bases clipped from V and 3 bases from J, the junction kept 8 bases outside the gene matches. The CDR3 extends over 17 amino acids.

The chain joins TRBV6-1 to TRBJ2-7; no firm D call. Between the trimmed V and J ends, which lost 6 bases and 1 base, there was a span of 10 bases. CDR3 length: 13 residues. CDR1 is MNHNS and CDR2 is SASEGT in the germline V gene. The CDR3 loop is CASRTRVSYEQYF. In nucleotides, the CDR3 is TGTGCCAGCAGGACACGAGTTTCCTACGAGCAGTACTTC.

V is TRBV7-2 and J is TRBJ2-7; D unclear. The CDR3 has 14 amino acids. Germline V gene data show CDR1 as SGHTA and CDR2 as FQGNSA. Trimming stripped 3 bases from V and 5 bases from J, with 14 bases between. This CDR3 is CASSLGSGLDEQYF. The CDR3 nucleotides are TGTGCCAGCAGCTTGGGGTCAGGTTTGGACGAGCAGTACTTC.

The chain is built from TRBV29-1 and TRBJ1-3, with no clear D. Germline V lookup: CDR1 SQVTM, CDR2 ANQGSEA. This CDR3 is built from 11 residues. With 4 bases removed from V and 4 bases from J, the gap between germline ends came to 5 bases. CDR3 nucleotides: TGCAGCGTTGGCCAGGGAAACACCATATATTTT. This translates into CSVGQGNTIYF.

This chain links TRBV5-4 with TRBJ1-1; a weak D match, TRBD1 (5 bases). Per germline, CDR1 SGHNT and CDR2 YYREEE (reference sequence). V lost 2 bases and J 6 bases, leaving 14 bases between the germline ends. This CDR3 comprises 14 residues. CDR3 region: CASSFQGFPPEAFF. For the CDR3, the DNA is TGTGCCAGCAGCTTCCAGGGTTTCCCCCCTGAAGCTTTCTTT. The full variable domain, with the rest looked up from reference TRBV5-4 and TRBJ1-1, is ETGVTQSPTHLIKTRGQQVTLRCSSQSGHNTVSWYQQALGQGPQFIFQYYREEENGRGNFPPRFSGLQFPNYSSELNVNALELDDSALYLCASSFQGFPPEAFFGQGTRLTVV.

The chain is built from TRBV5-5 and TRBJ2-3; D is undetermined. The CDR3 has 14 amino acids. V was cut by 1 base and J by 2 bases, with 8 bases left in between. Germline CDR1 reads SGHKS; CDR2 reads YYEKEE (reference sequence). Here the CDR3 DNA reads TGTGCCAGCAGCTTGAACAGTTTCACAGATACGCAGTATTTT. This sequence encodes CASSLNSFTDTQYF.